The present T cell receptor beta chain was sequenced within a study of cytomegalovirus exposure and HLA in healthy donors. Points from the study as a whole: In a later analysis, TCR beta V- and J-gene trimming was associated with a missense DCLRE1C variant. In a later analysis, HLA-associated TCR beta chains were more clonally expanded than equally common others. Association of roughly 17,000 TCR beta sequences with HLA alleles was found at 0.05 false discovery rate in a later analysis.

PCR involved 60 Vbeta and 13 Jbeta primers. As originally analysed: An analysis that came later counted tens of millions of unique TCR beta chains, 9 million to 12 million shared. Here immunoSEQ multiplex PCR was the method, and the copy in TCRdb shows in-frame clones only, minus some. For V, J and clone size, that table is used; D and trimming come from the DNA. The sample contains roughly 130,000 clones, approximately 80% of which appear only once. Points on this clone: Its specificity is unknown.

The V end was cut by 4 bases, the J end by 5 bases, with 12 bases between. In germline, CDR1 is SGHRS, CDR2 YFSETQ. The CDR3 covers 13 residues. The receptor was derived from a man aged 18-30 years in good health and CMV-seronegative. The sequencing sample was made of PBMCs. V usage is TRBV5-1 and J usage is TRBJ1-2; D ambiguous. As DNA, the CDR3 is TGCGCCAGCAGCATAACCGGCGGATATGGCTACACCTTC. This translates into CASSITGGYGYTF.